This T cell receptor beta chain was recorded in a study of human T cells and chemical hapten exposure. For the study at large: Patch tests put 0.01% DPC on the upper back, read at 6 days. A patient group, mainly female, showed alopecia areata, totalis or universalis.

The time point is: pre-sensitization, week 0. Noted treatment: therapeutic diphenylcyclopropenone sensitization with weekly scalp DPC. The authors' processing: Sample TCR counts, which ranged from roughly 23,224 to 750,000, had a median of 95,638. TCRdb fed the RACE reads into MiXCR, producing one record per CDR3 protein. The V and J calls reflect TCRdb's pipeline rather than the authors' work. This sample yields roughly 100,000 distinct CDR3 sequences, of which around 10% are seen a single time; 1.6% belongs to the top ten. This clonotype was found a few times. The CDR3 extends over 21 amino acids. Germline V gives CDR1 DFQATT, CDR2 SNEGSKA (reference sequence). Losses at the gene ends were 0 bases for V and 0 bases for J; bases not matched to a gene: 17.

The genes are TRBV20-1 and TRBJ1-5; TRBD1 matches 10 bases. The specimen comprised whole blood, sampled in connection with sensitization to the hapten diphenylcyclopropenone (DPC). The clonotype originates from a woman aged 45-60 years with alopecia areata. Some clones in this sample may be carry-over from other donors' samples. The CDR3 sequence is CSAREVTTGQGIFYSNQPQHF. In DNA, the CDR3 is TGCAGTGCTAGAGAGGTCACTACGGGACAGGGGATATTCTATAGCAATCAGCCCCAGCATTTT.